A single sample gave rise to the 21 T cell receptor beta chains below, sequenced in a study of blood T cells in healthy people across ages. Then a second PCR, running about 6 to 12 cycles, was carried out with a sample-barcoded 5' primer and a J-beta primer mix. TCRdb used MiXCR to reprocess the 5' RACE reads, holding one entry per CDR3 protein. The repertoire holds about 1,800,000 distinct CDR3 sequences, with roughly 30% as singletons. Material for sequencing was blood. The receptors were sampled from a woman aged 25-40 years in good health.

Here the CDR3 reads CASIRSGKWQPQHF. CDR3 nucleotide sequence: TGTGCCAGCATCCGAAGTGGGAAGTGGCAGCCCCAGCATTTT. V is TRBV25-1 and J is TRBJ1-5; D unclear. The CDR3 loop spans 14 amino acids. Germline lookup yields CDR1 MGHDK and CDR2 SYGVNS. V lost 7 bases and J 7 bases, leaving 17 bases between the germline ends.

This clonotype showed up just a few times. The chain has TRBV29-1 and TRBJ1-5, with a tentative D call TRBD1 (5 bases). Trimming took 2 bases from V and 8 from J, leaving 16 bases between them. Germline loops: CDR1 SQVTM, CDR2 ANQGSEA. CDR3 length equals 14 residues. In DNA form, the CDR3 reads TGCAGCGTTGAATATGGGGGTACCCTTGAGCCCCAGCATTTT. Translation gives CSVEYGGTLEPQHF.

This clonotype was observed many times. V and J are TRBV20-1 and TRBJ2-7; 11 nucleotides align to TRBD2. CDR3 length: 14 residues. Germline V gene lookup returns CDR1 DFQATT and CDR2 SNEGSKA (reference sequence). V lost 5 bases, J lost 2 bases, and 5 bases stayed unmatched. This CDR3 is CSAHSGREPYEQYF. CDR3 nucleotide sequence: TGCAGTGCTCATAGCGGGAGGGAACCCTACGAGCAGTACTTC.

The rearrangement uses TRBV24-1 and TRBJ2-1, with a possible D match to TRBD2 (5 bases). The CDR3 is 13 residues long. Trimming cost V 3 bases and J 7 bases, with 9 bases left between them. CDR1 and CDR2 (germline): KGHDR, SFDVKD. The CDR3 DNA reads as TGTGCCACCAGTGATCCGGGGAAAAATGAGCAGTTCTTC. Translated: CATSDPGKNEQFF.

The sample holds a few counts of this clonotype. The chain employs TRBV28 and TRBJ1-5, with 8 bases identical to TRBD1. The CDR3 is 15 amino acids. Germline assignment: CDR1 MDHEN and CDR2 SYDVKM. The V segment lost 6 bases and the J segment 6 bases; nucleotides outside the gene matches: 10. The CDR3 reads CASSRQGARSQPQHF. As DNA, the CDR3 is TGTGCCAGCAGCCGCCAGGGGGCGCGGAGTCAGCCCCAGCATTTT.

CDR3 amino acids: CASGRGQGASEQYF. CDR3 nucleotides: TGTGCCAGCGGACGGGGACAGGGGGCGTCAGAGCAGTACTTC. The chain couples TRBV28 to TRBJ2-7; 12 bases fit TRBD1. V was clipped by 8 bases and J by 7 bases; unmatched bases: 9. This CDR3 is 14 amino acids long. Looked up from germline, CDR1 is MDHEN and CDR2 is SYDVKM.

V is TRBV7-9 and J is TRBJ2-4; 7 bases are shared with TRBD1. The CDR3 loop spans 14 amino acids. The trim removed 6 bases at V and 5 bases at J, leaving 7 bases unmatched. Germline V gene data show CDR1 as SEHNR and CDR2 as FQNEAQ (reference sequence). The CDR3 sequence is CASSSTGAENIQYF. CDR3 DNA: TGTGCCAGCAGTAGCACAGGGGCGGAAAACATTCAGTACTTC.

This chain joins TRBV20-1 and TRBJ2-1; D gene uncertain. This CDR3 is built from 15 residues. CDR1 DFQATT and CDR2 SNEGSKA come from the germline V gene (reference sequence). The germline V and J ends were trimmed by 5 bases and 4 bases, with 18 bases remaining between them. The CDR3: CSARHITTVYNEQFF. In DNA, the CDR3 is TGCAGTGCTCGACATATTACGACCGTTTACAATGAGCAGTTCTTC.

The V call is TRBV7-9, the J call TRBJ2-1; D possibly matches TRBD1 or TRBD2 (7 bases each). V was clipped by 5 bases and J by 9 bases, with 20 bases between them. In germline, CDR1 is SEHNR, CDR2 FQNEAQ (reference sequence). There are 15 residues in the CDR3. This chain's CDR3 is CASSPDQGGAREQFF. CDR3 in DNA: TGTGCCAGCAGCCCCGACCAGGGGGGGGCCCGTGAGCAGTTCTTC.

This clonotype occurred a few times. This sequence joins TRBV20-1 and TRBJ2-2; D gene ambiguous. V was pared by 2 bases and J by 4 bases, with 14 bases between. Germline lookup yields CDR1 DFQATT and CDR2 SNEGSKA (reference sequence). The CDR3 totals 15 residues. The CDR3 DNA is TGCAGTGCTAGACGAATAGACGGACCCACCGGGGAGCTGTTTTTT. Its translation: CSARRIDGPTGELFF.

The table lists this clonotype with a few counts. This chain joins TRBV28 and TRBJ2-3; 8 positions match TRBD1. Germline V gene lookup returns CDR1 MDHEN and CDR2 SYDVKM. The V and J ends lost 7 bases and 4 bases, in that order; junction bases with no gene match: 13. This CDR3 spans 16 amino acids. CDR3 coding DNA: TGTGCCAGCACCGACCTTAGGACAGGGTACGCAGATACGCAGTATTTT. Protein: CASTDLRTGYADTQYF.

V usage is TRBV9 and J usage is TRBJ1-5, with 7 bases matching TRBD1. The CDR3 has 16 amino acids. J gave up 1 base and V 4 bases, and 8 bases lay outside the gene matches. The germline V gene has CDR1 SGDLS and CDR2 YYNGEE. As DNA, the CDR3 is TGTGCCAGCAGCTCTGAGGGGGCGGGGAGCAATCAGCCCCAGCATTTT. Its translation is CASSSEGAGSNQPQHF.

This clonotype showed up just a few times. The CDR3 reads CASSSRDRGHSPLHF. The CDR3 DNA reads TGTGCCAGCAGCTCGCGTGACAGGGGGCATTCACCCCTCCACTTT. The chain joins TRBV13 to TRBJ1-6; 10 bases are shared with TRBD1. The germline gives CDR1 PRHDT, CDR2 FYEKMQ (reference sequence). The trim removed 4 bases at V and 8 bases at J, leaving 5 bases unmatched. The CDR3 is 15 residues long. The full variable domain, with the rest looked up from reference TRBV13 and TRBJ1-6, is AAGVIQSPRHLIKEKRETATLKCYPIPRHDTVYWYQQGPGQDPQFLISFYEKMQSDKGSIPDRFSAQQFSDYHSELNMSSLELGDSALYFCASSSRDRGHSPLHFGNGTRLTVT.

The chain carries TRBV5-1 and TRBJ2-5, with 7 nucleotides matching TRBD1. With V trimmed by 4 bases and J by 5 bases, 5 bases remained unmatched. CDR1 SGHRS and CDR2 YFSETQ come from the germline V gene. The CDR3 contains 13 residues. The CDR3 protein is CASSQDRVETQYF. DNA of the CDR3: TGCGCCAGCAGCCAAGACAGGGTCGAGACCCAGTACTTC.

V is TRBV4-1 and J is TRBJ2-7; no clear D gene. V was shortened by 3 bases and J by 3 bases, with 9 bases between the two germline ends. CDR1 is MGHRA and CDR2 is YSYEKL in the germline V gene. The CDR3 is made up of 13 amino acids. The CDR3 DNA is TGCGCCAGCAGCCAGGCACCCCGCTACGAGCAGTACTTC. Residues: CASSQAPRYEQYF.

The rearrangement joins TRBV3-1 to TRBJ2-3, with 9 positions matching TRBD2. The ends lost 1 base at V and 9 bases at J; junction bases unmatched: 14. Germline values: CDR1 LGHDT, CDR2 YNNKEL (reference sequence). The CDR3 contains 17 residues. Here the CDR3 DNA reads TGTGCCAGCAGCCAAGGGCCGGCGGGGGGGCCAGAAGGCACGCAGTATTTT. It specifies CASSQGPAGGPEGTQYF.

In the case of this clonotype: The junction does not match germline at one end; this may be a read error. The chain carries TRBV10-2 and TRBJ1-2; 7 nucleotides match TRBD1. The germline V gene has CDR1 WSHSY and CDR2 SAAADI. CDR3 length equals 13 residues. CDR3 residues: CVSSGQVDYGYTF. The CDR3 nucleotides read TGCGTCAGCAGTGGACAGGTGGACTATGGCTACACCTTC.

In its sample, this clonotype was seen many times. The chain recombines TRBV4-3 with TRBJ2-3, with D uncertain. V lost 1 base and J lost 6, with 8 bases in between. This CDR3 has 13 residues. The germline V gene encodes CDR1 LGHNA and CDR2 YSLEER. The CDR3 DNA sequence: TGCGCCAGCAGCCAAGGACTGTCGGATACGCAGTATTTT. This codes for CASSQGLSDTQYF.

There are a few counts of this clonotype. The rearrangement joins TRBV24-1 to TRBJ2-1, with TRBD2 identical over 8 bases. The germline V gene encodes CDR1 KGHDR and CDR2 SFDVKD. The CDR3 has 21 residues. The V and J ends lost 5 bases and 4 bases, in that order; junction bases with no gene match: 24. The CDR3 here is CATSGTQRRRGGQGVYNEQFF. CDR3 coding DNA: TGTGCCACCAGTGGAACCCAGAGGCGACGCGGGGGGCAGGGTGTATACAATGAGCAGTTCTTC.

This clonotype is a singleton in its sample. CDR3 coding DNA: TGTGCCAGCAGCTTAGGACGTGGATGGGGGGGGGATGGCTACACCTTC. It codes for CASSLGRGWGGDGYTF. J is TRBJ1-2 and V is TRBV7-6, with a possible D match to TRBD1 (5 bases). There are 16 residues in the CDR3. Trimming pared 1 base from V and 6 bases from J, leaving 18 bases between. Germline V CDR1 and CDR2: SGHVS, FNYEAQ.

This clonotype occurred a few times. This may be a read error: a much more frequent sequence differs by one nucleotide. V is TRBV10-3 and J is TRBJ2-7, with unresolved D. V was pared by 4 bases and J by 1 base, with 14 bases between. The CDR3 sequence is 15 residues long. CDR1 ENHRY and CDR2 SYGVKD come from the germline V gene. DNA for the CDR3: TGTGCCATCAGTGTGTCGGAAACTCTTTCCTACGAGCAGTACTTC. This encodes CAISVSETLSYEQYF.